The 19 T cell receptor beta chains given below trace back to one sample, sequenced in a study of blood T cell repertoires in COVID-19. The table came from immunoSEQ multiplex PCR; TCRdb's copy has only in-frame clones and leaves some out. In the table there are 110,000 to 150,000 clones, 70% to 90% of which are singletons. Sequenced material: PBMCs or T cells enriched from blood (not recorded which). The receptors here all came from a man aged 45-65 years who had recovered from COVID-19.

This sequence joins TRBV2 and TRBJ2-1; TRBD2 might be the D (6 bases). This CDR3 is 16 amino acids long. Germline V gene sequence: CDR1 SNHLY, CDR2 FYNNEI. Trimming stripped 3 bases from V and 4 bases from J, with 16 bases between. DNA of the CDR3: TGTGCCAGCAGTGATGGGGCGGGGCTAGGATACAATGAGCAGTTCTTC. Its translation: CASSDGAGLGYNEQFF.

This clone was seen only once. The gene calls are TRBV5-6 and TRBJ2-5, with 12 bases lining up with TRBD1. Germline V gene lookup returns CDR1 SGHDT and CDR2 YYEEEE. The CDR3 loop spans 15 amino acids. V was clipped by 4 bases and J by 6 bases; unmatched bases: 7. CDR3 residues: CASSRDRGLQKTQYF. In nucleotides, the CDR3 is TGTGCCAGCAGCCGGGACAGGGGGCTTCAGAAGACCCAGTACTTC.

This sequence joins TRBV27 and TRBJ1-2; no reliable D call. This CDR3 is 13 amino acids long. V was shortened by 3 bases and J by 4 bases, with 9 bases between the two germline ends. Germline V gives CDR1 MNHEY, CDR2 SMNVEV (reference sequence). The CDR3 region has the DNA TGTGCCAGCAGTTTGCGGCCGGTCTATGGCTACACCTTC. Protein product: CASSLRPVYGYTF.

The V and J genes are TRBV7-9 and TRBJ1-1, with a possible D match to TRBD1 (6 bases). V dropped 5 bases and J dropped 1 base, with 11 bases sitting between them. The CDR3 contains 14 residues. The germline gives CDR1 SEHNR, CDR2 FQNEAQ (reference sequence). The CDR3 DNA is TGTGCCAGCAGCCCCGACAGGAGGAACACTGAAGCTTTCTTT. It translates to CASSPDRRNTEAFF.

The V gene is TRBV7-6, the J gene TRBJ2-3, with TRBD2 matching over 11 bases. The CDR3 covers 16 residues. Germline values: CDR1 SGHVS, CDR2 FNYEAQ. Trimming removed 1 base from V and 3 bases from J; junction bases left unmatched: 3. CDR3 bases: TGTGCCAGCAGCTTAGGGGCTAGCGGGAGGACAGATACGCAGTATTTT. Translating gives CASSLGASGRTDTQYF. Looking up the rest from reference TRBV7-6 and TRBJ2-3 gives the full variable domain: GAGVSQSPRYKVTKRGQDVALRCDPISGHVSLYWYRQALGQGPEFLTYFNYEAQQDKSGLPNDRFSAERPEGSISTLTIQRTEQRDSAMYRCASSLGASGRTDTQYFGPGTRLTVL.

The rearrangement links TRBV14 to TRBJ2-7; a weak D match, TRBD1 (6 bases). Germline V lookup: CDR1 SGHDN, CDR2 FVKESK. The CDR3 runs to 15 residues. The V gene lost 6 bases and the J gene lost 3 bases, with 18 bases spanning the gap. The CDR3 DNA reads as TGTGCCAGCAGTGAAGGGCTACAGGGTGTCTACGAGCAGTACGTC. Translation: CASSEGLQGVYEQYV.

The chain joins TRBV6-5 to TRBJ1-6; a weak D match, TRBD1 (6 bases). Germline V CDR1 and CDR2: MNHEY, SVGAGI. This CDR3 contains 14 residues. Trimming took off 6 bases at V and 7 bases at J, with 13 bases between the two ends. In DNA, the CDR3 is TGTGCCAGCAGAACAGGGTACTCCAATTCACCCCTCCACTTT. Translated: CASRTGYSNSPLHF.

V usage is TRBV9 and J usage is TRBJ2-2; 8 positions agree with TRBD2. This CDR3 has 14 residues. J gave up 6 bases and V 3 bases, and 4 bases lay outside the gene matches. CDR1 and CDR2 from the germline V gene are SGDLS and YYNGEE. The CDR3 loop reads CASSAQGLAGELFF. DNA for the CDR3: TGTGCCAGCAGCGCCCAGGGACTAGCCGGGGAGCTGTTTTTT. Supplemented by reference TRBV9 and TRBJ2-2, the full variable domain reads DSGVTQTPKHLITATGQRVTLRCSPRSGDLSVYWYQQSLDQGLQFLIQYYNGEERAKGNILERFSAQQFPDLHSELNLSSLELGDSALYFCASSAQGLAGELFFGEGSRLTVL.

The chain has TRBV19 and TRBJ1-2; TRBD1 might be the D (5 bases). This CDR3 region has 13 residues. Germline V lookup: CDR1 LNHDA, CDR2 SQIVND (reference sequence). Trimming left V 3 bases short and J 2 bases short, with 7 bases between. The CDR3 DNA sequence: TGTGCCAGTAGTATCCCAGGGAACTATGGCTACACCTTC. Translation gives CASSIPGNYGYTF.

This chain uses TRBV19 with TRBJ1-4; tentatively, D is TRBD1 (6 bases). The V end lost 2 bases, the J end lost 4 bases, and 14 bases lay between the germline ends. This CDR3 contains 16 residues. CDR1 is LNHDA, CDR2 SQIVND, per germline (reference sequence). CDR3 bases: TGTGCCAGTAGTATATTGGGGGGGGCGTTTAATGAAAAACTGTTTTTT. Residues: CASSILGGAFNEKLFF.

The chain couples TRBV7-2 to TRBJ2-3; D unresolved. Germline CDR1 reads SGHTA; CDR2 reads FQGNSA. The CDR3 is 14 residues long. V dropped 5 bases and J dropped 0 bases, with 9 bases sitting between them. DNA of the CDR3: TGTGCCAGCAGCACGACAACTAGCACAGATACGCAGTATTTT. As protein: CASSTTTSTDTQYF.

The DNA for the CDR3 is TGTGCCAGCTCACCCCTCGGACTAGCATCAGATACGCAGTATTTT. Translation: CASSPLGLASDTQYF. The V and J genes are TRBV18 and TRBJ2-3, with 8 bases matching TRBD2. V gave up 3 bases and J gave up 4 bases; unmatched junction bases: 6. CDR1 and CDR2 (germline): KGHSH, LQKENI. The CDR3 contains 15 residues.

The J gene is TRBJ2-7, the V gene TRBV2, with a possible D match to TRBD2 (6 bases). CDR1 is SNHLY and CDR2 is FYNNEI in the germline V gene. V lost 6 bases to trimming and J lost 3 bases, with 18 bases between them. The CDR3 runs to 15 residues. CDR3 nucleotide sequence: TGTGCCAGCAGCGCGGGGACGGCGGCCGACTACGAGCAGTACTTC. This sequence encodes CASSAGTAADYEQYF.

The chain uses TRBV2 and TRBJ2-2, with D unresolved. CDR1 SNHLY and CDR2 FYNNEI come from the germline V gene. V was cut by 5 bases and J by 3 bases, with 4 bases left in between. The CDR3 is 12 residues long. Here the CDR3 DNA reads TGTGCCAGCAGTAGAGACACCGGGGAGCTGTTTTTT. This translates into CASSRDTGELFF.

The V and J genes are TRBV20-1 and TRBJ2-5; TRBD2 matches 9 bases. The CDR3 runs to 15 residues. V lost 3 bases to trimming and J lost 1 base; unmatched junction nucleotides: 6. Germline V gene data show CDR1 as DFQATT and CDR2 as SNEGSKA (reference sequence). CDR3 sequence reads: CSASHTSGFQETQYF. As DNA, the CDR3 is TGCAGTGCTAGTCACACTAGCGGGTTCCAAGAGACCCAGTACTTC.

The chain has TRBV28 and TRBJ1-2; 11 bases align to TRBD1. The CDR3 length is 14 residues. In germline, CDR1 is MDHEN, CDR2 SYDVKM. V trimming: 6 bases; J trimming: 7 bases; junction bases outside the gene matches: 7. The CDR3 sequence: CASRGIGTGGGYTF. The CDR3, as DNA: TGTGCCAGCAGGGGGATTGGGACAGGGGGTGGCTACACCTTC.

This chain connects TRBV12-3 or TRBV12-4 to TRBJ1-4; D is ambiguous. Deletions cut 4 bases from V and 6 bases from J, with 3 bases between. This CDR3 has 11 residues. This CDR3 reads CASSSHEKLFF. The DNA for the CDR3 is TGTGCCAGCAGTTCTCATGAAAAACTGTTTTTT.

This clone appeared once. The chain carries TRBV27 and TRBJ2-3; TRBD2 matches 8 bases. Trimming took 4 bases from V and 3 from J; bases not matched to a gene: 9. Germline-derived CDR1 and CDR2 are MNHEY and SMNVEV (reference sequence). There are 16 residues in the CDR3. CDR3 sequence (DNA): TGTGCCAGCAGTTCCTCTGGCGGGAGGAAGACAGATACGCAGTATTTT. It translates to CASSSSGGRKTDTQYF.

CDR3 amino acids: CATNDRNTGELFF. The CDR3 DNA follows: TGTGCCACCAATGACAGGAACACCGGGGAGCTGTTTTTT. The chain is built from TRBV24-1 and TRBJ2-2, with D maybe TRBD1 (5 bases). Per the germline V gene, CDR1 is KGHDR and CDR2 is SFDVKD. V lost 8 bases to trimming and J lost 1 base, with 7 bases between them. The CDR3 sequence is 13 residues long.